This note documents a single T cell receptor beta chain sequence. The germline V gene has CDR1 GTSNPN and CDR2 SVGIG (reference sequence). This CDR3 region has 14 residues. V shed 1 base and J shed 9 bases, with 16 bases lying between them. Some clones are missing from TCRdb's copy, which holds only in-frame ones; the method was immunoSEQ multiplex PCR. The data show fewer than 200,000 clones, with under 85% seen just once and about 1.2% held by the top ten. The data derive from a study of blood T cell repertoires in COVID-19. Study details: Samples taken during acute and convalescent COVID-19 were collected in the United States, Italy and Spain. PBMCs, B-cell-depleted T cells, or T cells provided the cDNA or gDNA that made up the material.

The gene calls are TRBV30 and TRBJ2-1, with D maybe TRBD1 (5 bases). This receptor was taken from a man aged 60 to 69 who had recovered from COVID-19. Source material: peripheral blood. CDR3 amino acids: CAWSGLQVQGEQFF. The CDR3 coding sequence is TGTGCCTGGAGTGGGTTACAGGTCCAAGGTGAGCAGTTCTTC.